These 18 T cell receptor beta chains were all obtained from the same sample, sequenced in a study of T cells after yellow fever vaccination. TCRdb fed the 5' RACE reads into MiXCR, producing one record per CDR3 protein. This sample has roughly 240,000 distinct CDR3 sequences, with approximately 6.7% found just once. Here the sequenced sample was CD4+ T cells sorted from PBMCs, taken on the day of the yellow fever booster vaccination. The receptors derive from a man younger than 40 who received the YFV17D yellow fever vaccine.

The sample holds many counts of this clonotype. This chain connects TRBV7-6 to TRBJ2-7; perhaps TRBD2 as D (5 bases). V lost 4 bases to trimming and J lost 2 bases, with 18 bases between them. Germline lookup yields CDR1 SGHVS and CDR2 FNYEAQ. This CDR3 is 16 amino acids long. The CDR3 region is CASSSKLAPHTYEQYF. The CDR3 DNA is TGTGCCAGCAGCTCCAAATTAGCGCCCCATACCTACGAGCAGTACTTC. Variable domain in full (rest from reference TRBV7-6 and TRBJ2-7): GAGVSQSPRYKVTKRGQDVALRCDPISGHVSLYWYRQALGQGPEFLTYFNYEAQQDKSGLPNDRFSAERPEGSISTLTIQRTEQRDSAMYRCASSSKLAPHTYEQYFGPGTRLTVT.

This clonotype was counted between two and nine times. V gene TRBV6-5 combines with J gene TRBJ1-2; unclear D gene. The germline V and J ends were trimmed by 11 bases and 2 bases, with 12 bases remaining between them. Germline assignment: CDR1 MNHEY and CDR2 SVGAGI. This CDR3 spans 12 amino acids. CDR3 loop: CAAFSANYGYTF. DNA for the CDR3: TGTGCCGCGTTTTCAGCGAACTATGGCTACACCTTC.

The chain combines TRBV20-1 with TRBJ1-2; D is ambiguous. The CDR3 runs to 13 residues. Trimming removed 7 bases at V and 6 bases at J, with 18 bases between. Germline loops: CDR1 DFQATT, CDR2 SNEGSKA (reference sequence). DNA of the CDR3: TGCAGTGGGTCCCGGACTAGAGGGAATGGCTACACCTTC. The encoded protein is CSGSRTRGNGYTF.

The table lists this clonotype with many counts. The J gene is TRBJ2-3, the V gene TRBV9, with 10 bases that match TRBD2. V lost 4 bases and J lost 1; bases outside the gene matches: 3. The germline gives CDR1 SGDLS, CDR2 YYNGEE. This CDR3 region has 15 residues. The CDR3 sequence: CASSNLAGGTDTQYF. The CDR3 nucleotides read TGTGCCAGCAGCAATCTAGCGGGAGGCACAGATACGCAGTATTTT.

In this sample, this clonotype turned up many times. The chain links TRBV20-1 to TRBJ1-2; no definite D call. The CDR3 runs to 12 residues. CDR1 and CDR2 from the germline V gene are DFQATT and SNEGSKA (reference sequence). With 3 bases removed from V and 8 bases from J, the gap between germline ends came to 13 bases. CDR3 nucleotides: TGCAGTGCTAGCAGGCAGTCGGCGGGCTACACCTTC. This gives the protein CSASRQSAGYTF.

In its sample, this clonotype was seen a few times. J is TRBJ1-1 and V is TRBV7-3; TRBD1 matches at 9 bases. Germline assignment: CDR1 SGHTA and CDR2 FQGTGA. Unmatched junction bases numbered 5, after V lost 5 bases and J lost 1 base. This CDR3 is built from 15 residues. This chain's CDR3 is CASSPGTGSNTEAFF. The DNA for the CDR3 is TGTGCCAGCAGCCCAGGGACAGGGTCGAACACTGAAGCTTTCTTT. Together with reference TRBV7-3 and TRBJ1-1, the CDR3 gives the full variable domain: GAGVSQTPSNKVTEKGKYVELRCDPISGHTALYWYRQSLGQGPEFLIYFQGTGAADDSGLPNDRFFAVRPEGSVSTLKIQRTERGDSAVYLCASSPGTGSNTEAFFGQGTRLTVV.

This clonotype was seen only a few times. The chain has TRBV12-3 or TRBV12-4 and TRBJ2-5, with 8 bases lining up with TRBD1. Germline trimming cut 6 bases from V and 5 bases from J; bases unmatched to any gene: 17. The CDR3 consists of 17 residues. CDR3: CASSKSNGTGGWETQYF. The CDR3 DNA reads as TGTGCCAGCAGCAAAAGTAACGGGACAGGAGGTTGGGAGACCCAGTACTTC.

This clonotype has a handful of counts. This chain joins TRBV19 and TRBJ2-1; TRBD2 might be the D (6 bases). CDR1 LNHDA and CDR2 SQIVND come from the germline V gene (reference sequence). The V end was cut by 3 bases, the J end by 6 bases, with 18 bases between. The CDR3 runs 16 residues. The CDR3, as DNA: TGTGCCAGTAGTATCTTTAGCGGCCTTACCACCAATGAGCAGTTCTTC. Translation gives CASSIFSGLTTNEQFF.

This clonotype occurred a few times. The chain recombines TRBV12-3 or TRBV12-4 with TRBJ2-2; TRBD1 agrees at 9 bases. Trimming removed 4 bases from V and 4 bases from J; junction bases left unmatched: 10. The CDR3 covers 17 residues. DNA of the CDR3: TGTGCCAGCAGTTCCAACCCGGGACAGGGAGGCACCGGGGAGCTGTTTTTT. It encodes CASSSNPGQGGTGELFF.

This clonotype turned up a few times. This rearrangement joins TRBV19 to TRBJ2-1, with 11 bases matching TRBD2. Germline loops: CDR1 LNHDA, CDR2 SQIVND (reference sequence). With V trimmed by 10 bases and J by 6 bases, 5 bases remained unmatched. This CDR3 region has 13 residues. CDR3: CATQGLAVNEQFF. The CDR3 nucleotides read TGTGCCACCCAGGGACTAGCGGTCAATGAGCAGTTCTTC.

This clonotype was counted ten times or more. The J gene is TRBJ2-7, the V gene TRBV5-6; TRBD1 matches at 8 bases. This CDR3 is built from 15 residues. Unmatched junction bases numbered 8, after V lost 6 bases and J lost 0 bases. Germline-derived CDR1 and CDR2 are SGHDT and YYEEEE. This CDR3 is CASNLQGDNSYEQYF. CDR3 coding DNA: TGTGCCAGCAACCTACAGGGGGACAACTCCTACGAGCAGTACTTC.

The table lists this clonotype with a few counts. This chain joins TRBV12-3 or TRBV12-4 and TRBJ1-6, with TRBD1 as a possible D gene (5 bases). Trimming shortened V by 3 bases and J by 8 bases, and 8 bases separated the two germline ends. The CDR3 extends over 13 amino acids. CDR3 in amino acids: CASSLTEDSPLHF. CDR3 nucleotide sequence: TGTGCCAGCAGTTTGACAGAAGATTCACCCCTCCACTTT.

The genes are TRBV30 and TRBJ2-5; 7 nucleotides agree with TRBD2. The V segment lost 4 bases and the J segment 1 base; nucleotides outside the gene matches: 6. The CDR3 contains 14 residues. Germline values: CDR1 GTSNPN, CDR2 SVGIG (reference sequence). CDR3 bases: TGTGCCTGGAACTCGGGAGGAATCCAAGAGACCCAGTACTTC. This sequence encodes CAWNSGGIQETQYF.

The V gene is TRBV6-1, the J gene TRBJ1-1; D is perhaps TRBD1 (5 bases). The V end lost 5 bases, the J end lost 8 bases, and 12 bases lay between the germline ends. The CDR3 is 12 amino acids. Germline assignment: CDR1 MNHNS and CDR2 SASEGT. The CDR3, as DNA: TGTGCCAGCAGTCCCGGGACTTCAGAAGCTTTCTTT. Its translation is CASSPGTSEAFF.

This clonotype turned up a few times. The chain is built from TRBV12-3 or TRBV12-4 and TRBJ2-2, with 8 bases lining up with TRBD2. This CDR3 is built from 15 residues. V lost 5 bases to trimming and J lost 4 bases; unmatched junction nucleotides: 6. The CDR3 loop reads CASSPGTRGTGELFF. The DNA of the CDR3 is TGTGCCAGCAGTCCCGGGACTAGAGGCACCGGGGAGCTGTTTTTT.

This clonotype was observed many times. The CDR3: CASSNDRRYGYTF. The CDR3 nucleotides read TGTGCCAGCAGCAACGACAGGCGGTATGGCTACACCTTC. This chain connects TRBV6-5 to TRBJ1-2; a possible D gene is TRBD1 (6 bases). Germline V gene lookup returns CDR1 MNHEY and CDR2 SVGAGI. The CDR3 extends over 13 amino acids. The ends were cut back, 6 bases at V and 5 bases at J, with 13 bases in the middle.

This clonotype showed up many times. This chain connects TRBV10-1 to TRBJ2-7; D is ambiguous. Germline-derived CDR1 and CDR2 are WNHNN and SYGVQD (reference sequence). CDR3 length equals 13 residues. V gave up 2 bases and J gave up 0 bases, with 5 bases separating them. The CDR3 sequence is CASSEGNSYEQYF. Written as DNA, the CDR3 is TGCGCCAGCAGTGAGGGCAACTCCTACGAGCAGTACTTC.

CDR3 sequence: CASSSVEAREQYF. The CDR3 DNA sequence: TGTGCCAGCAGTTCCGTAGAGGCTCGCGAGCAGTACTTC. The chain joins TRBV6-2 or TRBV6-3 to TRBJ2-7, with D hard to call. V was pared by 4 bases and J by 6 bases, with 13 bases between. The CDR3 consists of 13 residues. The germline V gene encodes CDR1 MNHEY and CDR2 SVGEGT.